These T cell receptor beta chains were read from a single sample in a study of T cell responses to AZD1222 COVID-19 vaccine. The assay was immunoSEQ multiplex PCR, and TCRdb's table has in-frame clones only and misses some. The repertoire includes approximately 150,000 clones, about 89% of them detected once, and roughly 7.5% sits in the top ten. Sequencing was performed on peripheral blood, taken 28 days after the second dose of the MenACWY control vaccine. These TCRs come from an adult who received the MenACWY meningococcal vaccine as a control. Each CDR3 is given with its conserved first and last residue. D genes are given only for firm matches. Clone sizes are given selectively: once, few, many, or a class where the clone is expanded.

>NA|TRBD1|TRBJ1-6|TRBV7-2
TGTGCCAGCAGGCCGACAGGGAATAATTCACCCCTCCACTTT
CASRPTGNNSPLHF
>NA|TRBD1|TRBJ2-2|TRBV14
TGTGCCAGCAGCCAAGCGACAGGGTATACCGGGGAGCTGTTTTTT
CASSQATGYTGELFF
>NA|TRBD1|TRBJ1-1|TRBV3-1/TRBV3-2
TGTGCCAGCAGCCAAGTCTTCGGGACAGGGAAAAAGGCTTTCTTT
CASSQVFGTGKKAFF
>NA|NA|TRBJ2-5|TRBV7-9
TGTGCCAGCAGCTTGGACTGGCAAGAGACCCAGTACTTC
CASSLDWQETQYF
>NA|NA|TRBJ2-3|TRBV24-1
TGTGCCACCAGCGCCCTAGGGGTGGGCACAGATACGCAGTATTTT
CATSALGVGTDTQYF
>NA|NA|TRBJ1-3|TRBV21-1
TGTGCCAGCAGCGAAACACCCAATAACAGGATCTCTGGAAACACCATATATTTT
CASSETPNNRISGNTIYF
>NA|NA|TRBJ1-3|TRBV25-1
TGTGCCAGCAGTGAATATGGCAGGGCAGACACCATATATTTT
CASSEYGRADTIYF
>NA|TRBD1|TRBJ2-7|TRBV19
TGTGCCAGTAGTATCGACCCCCCGGGACAGGGATCTCAAGACGAGCAGTACTTC
CASSIDPPGQGSQDEQYF
>NA|TRBD2|TRBJ2-5|TRBV9
TGTGCCAGCAGCGTAGGCCCGGGAGGACTACACGGAGAGACCCAGTACTTC
CASSVGPGGLHGETQYF
>NA|NA|TRBJ2-1|TRBV11-2
TGTGCCAGCAGCTTAAGTTTTGGGCAGGGATCCTACAATGAGCAGTTCTTC
CASSLSFGQGSYNEQFF
>NA|NA|TRBJ2-2|TRBV4-1
TGCGCCAGCAGCCAAGATGTGAGGCAGGGGGGGAACACCGGGGAGCTGTTTTTT
CASSQDVRQGGNTGELFF
>NA|NA|TRBJ2-7|TRBV6-2/TRBV6-3
TGTGCCAGCAGTTACTCTGGCGGGGCCGCGTTTATCGAGCAGTACTTC
CASSYSGGAAFIEQYF
>NA|NA|TRBJ2-7|TRBV5-5
TGTGCCAGCAGCTTGCTGCTTCGCTCCTACGAGCAGTACTTC
CASSLLLRSYEQYF
>once|TRBD2|TRBJ2-1|TRBV7-2
TGTGCCAGCAGCTTAGCCGCGGGAGTGGTTTACAATGAGCAGTTCTTC
CASSLAAGVVYNEQFF
>NA|NA|TRBJ1-6|TRBV5-1
TGCGCCAGCAGCTGGGGGGGGCAAAATTCACCCCTCCACTTT
CASSWGGQNSPLHF
>NA|NA|TRBJ2-1|TRBV11-2
TGTGCCAGCAGCTTAGCAGGGCCCGGTGCCTACAATGAGCAGTTCTTC
CASSLAGPGAYNEQFF
>NA|TRBD1|TRBJ1-1|TRBV15
TGTGCCACCAGCAGGGGAACGGGACAGGGGATTGAAGCTTTCTTT
CATSRGTGQGIEAFF
>NA|TRBD1|TRBJ1-5|TRBV5-6
TGTGCCAGCAGCTTGGCGACAGGGGGTCAGCCCCAGCATTTT
CASSLATGGQPQHF
>NA|NA|TRBJ1-1|TRBV19
TGTGCCAGTAGTATGTTGGACGTTCCTGAAGCTTTCTTT
CASSMLDVPEAFF
>NA|NA|TRBJ2-5|TRBV7-9
TGTGCCAGCAGCTTGGGGGTTATTACAGACCAAGAGACCCAGTACTTC
CASSLGVITDQETQYF
>NA|TRBD2|TRBJ2-1|TRBV7-2
TGTGCCAGCAGCTTAGTACCTAGCGGGGGGTTGTGGGAGCAGTTCTTC
CASSLVPSGGLWEQFF
>NA|TRBD2|TRBJ2-7|TRBV7-9
TGTGCCAGCACCGTTACCGGGGGGGTCCACGAGCAGTACTTC
CASTVTGGVHEQYF
>NA|NA|TRBJ2-7|TRBV7-2
TGTGCCAGCAGTTATAGCGGTGACTCCTACGAGCAGTACTTC
CASSYSGDSYEQYF
>NA|TRBD1|TRBJ1-5|TRBV2
TGTGCCAGCAGTGAATTGGGACAGGGTGTGGGCAATCAGCCCCAGCATTTT
CASSELGQGVGNQPQHF
>NA|TRBD1|TRBJ2-5|TRBV5-4
TGTGCCAGCAGCCCCGGGACAGTAGGGGAGACCCAGTACTTC
CASSPGTVGETQYF
>NA|NA|TRBJ2-5|TRBV9
TGTGCCAGCAGCGTAGCTCCAGGGGAAGAGACCCAGTACTTC
CASSVAPGEETQYF
>once|NA|TRBJ2-1|TRBV19
TGTGCCAGTAGTATGCTTGGACAGCCCTACAATGAGCAGTTCTTC
CASSMLGQPYNEQFF
>once|TRBD1|TRBJ2-5|TRBV7-6
TGTGCCAGCAGCCCCCGACAGGGTCAAGAGACCCAGTACTTC
CASSPRQGQETQYF
>NA|TRBD2|TRBJ2-7|TRBV3-1/TRBV3-2
TGTGCCAGCAGCCGACCCCCCCCGGAGCGGGGGGACTACGAGCAGTACTTC
CASSRPPPERGDYEQYF
>NA|TRBD1|TRBJ1-2|TRBV6-1
TGTGCCAGCAGTGAAGCTGGACAGGGTAACTATGGCTACACCTTC
CASSEAGQGNYGYTF
>once|TRBD2|TRBJ2-1|TRBV14
TGTGCCAGCAGCCCCGGACTAGCGGGTAACAATGAGCAGTTCTTC
CASSPGLAGNNEQFF
>NA|NA|TRBJ1-2|TRBV5-5
TGTGCCAGCAGCTTTTCCAGGGACAATGGCTACACCTTC
CASSFSRDNGYTF
>NA|TRBD1|TRBJ1-1|TRBV28
TGTGCCAGCAGAAAAGGGACAGGGGTATTGAACACTGAAGCTTTCTTT
CASRKGTGVLNTEAFF
>NA|TRBD1|TRBJ2-7|TRBV6-2/TRBV6-3
TGTGCCAGCAGTTATAGCGCTGAGGGACAGGAACTTTACGAGCAGTACTTC
CASSYSAEGQELYEQYF
>NA|NA|TRBJ2-1|TRBV21-1
TGTGCCAGCCGGCCCGCCCAGGGATTTCGGTACAATGAGCAGTTCTTC
CASRPAQGFRYNEQFF
>NA|TRBD2|TRBJ2-1|TRBV6-5
TGTGCCAGCACACGGGGCGGGAGAGTGGATGAGCAGTTCTTC
CASTRGGRVDEQFF
>NA|NA|TRBJ2-3|TRBV12-2
TGTGCAAGTAGAGGGCCCACAGATACGCAGTATTTT
CASRGPTDTQYF
>NA|NA|TRBJ1-5|TRBV20-1
TGCAGTGCTTCCTCGGATGGGCCCCAGCATTTT
CSASSDGPQHF
>NA|TRBD1|TRBJ1-1|TRBV19
TGTGCCAGTAGTGACAGGGGCACTGAAGCTTTCTTT
CASSDRGTEAFF
>NA|TRBD2|TRBJ2-5|TRBV4-3
TGCGCCAGCAGCCAAGATTTTGGCGGGAGGGCTCGGACCCAGTACTTC
CASSQDFGGRARTQYF
>NA|NA|TRBJ1-1|TRBV27
TGTGCCAGCAGTAGGGGCCAGGGCCTTTTGGGCACTGAAGCTTTCTTT
CASSRGQGLLGTEAFF
>NA|NA|TRBJ1-5|TRBV19
TGTGCCAGTAGGCAAATCAATCAGCCCCAGCATTTT
CASRQINQPQHF
>NA|NA|TRBJ2-1|TRBV6-1
TGTGCCAGCTTTTCGGTTGTCGCCTACAATGAGCAGTTCTTC
CASFSVVAYNEQFF
>NA|NA|TRBJ1-2|TRBV5-4
TGTGCCAGCACCCGCTCGGACGGAGCTAACTATGGCTACACCTTC
CASTRSDGANYGYTF
>NA|NA|TRBJ1-5|TRBV5-1
TGCGCCAGCAGCCCGGGTTGGGGGTCCAGCAATCAGCCCCAGCATTTT
CASSPGWGSSNQPQHF
>NA|NA|TRBJ2-3|TRBV18
TGTGCCAGCTCACCACCCGCAACGATTGGGGCAGATACGCAGTATTTT
CASSPPATIGADTQYF
>NA|NA|TRBJ2-2|TRBV19
TGTGCCAGTAGTATTTCCGGGGTTAGTACCGGGGAGCTGTTTTTT
CASSISGVSTGELFF
>NA|NA|TRBJ1-5|TRBV4-3
TGCGCCAGCAGCCCTGATCTGTCAGTTTATCAGCCCCAGCATTTT
CASSPDLSVYQPQHF
>NA|NA|TRBJ2-1|TRBV5-8
TGTGCCAGCAGCTACCCTCCGGGACGGCAGCGCGAACAGTTCTTC
CASSYPPGRQREQFF
>NA|NA|TRBJ2-2|TRBV7-2
TGTGCCAGCAGCTTAGTCGGTGGGAGTTCCGGGGAGCTGTTTTTT
CASSLVGGSSGELFF
>NA|NA|TRBJ2-5|TRBV15
TGTGCCACCAGCAGAGATATACTAGCCCAAGAGACCCAGTACTTC
CATSRDILAQETQYF
>NA|NA|TRBJ2-1|TRBV6-5
TGTGCCAGCAGAACCGGTAGTCGGGAGCAGTTCTTC
CASRTGSREQFF